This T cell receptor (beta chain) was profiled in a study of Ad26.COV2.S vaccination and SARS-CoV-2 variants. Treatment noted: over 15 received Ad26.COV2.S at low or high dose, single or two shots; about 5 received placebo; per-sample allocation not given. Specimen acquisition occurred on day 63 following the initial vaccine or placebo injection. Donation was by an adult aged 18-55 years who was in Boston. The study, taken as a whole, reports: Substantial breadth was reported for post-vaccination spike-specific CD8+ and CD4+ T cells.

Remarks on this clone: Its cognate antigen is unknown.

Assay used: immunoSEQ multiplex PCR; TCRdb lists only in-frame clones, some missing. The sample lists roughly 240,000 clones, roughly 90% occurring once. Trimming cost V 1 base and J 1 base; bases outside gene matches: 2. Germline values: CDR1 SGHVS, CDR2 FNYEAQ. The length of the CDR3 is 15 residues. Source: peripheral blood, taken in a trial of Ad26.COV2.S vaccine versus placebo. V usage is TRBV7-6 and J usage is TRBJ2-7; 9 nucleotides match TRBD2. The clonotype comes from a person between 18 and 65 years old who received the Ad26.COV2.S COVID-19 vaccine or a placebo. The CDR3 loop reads CASSLVLAGSYEQYF. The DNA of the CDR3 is TGTGCCAGCAGCTTAGTGCTAGCGGGGTCCTACGAGCAGTACTTC.